The rows below give T cell receptor beta chains drawn from one sample of a study of low-dose radiotherapy and immunotherapy resistance in tumors. TCRdb processed the reads anew with MiXCR; each CDR3 protein has one entry. The table shows 65,000 to 90,000 distinct CDR3 sequences, with 15% to 20% occurring only once. This specimen consisted of PBMCs, obtained before treatment. The receptors here all came from a male donor with prostate cancer. CDR3s include the opening cysteine and the closing phenylalanine or tryptophan. The D gene is left open where the match is weak. The size field is filled for only some rows; it gives once, few, many or a size class.

v_call: TRBV30
clone_size: many
d_call: NA
cdr3_length: 12
j_call: TRBJ2-1
cdr3_aa: CAWSEGRGEQFF
cdr3_nt: TGTGCCTGGAGCGAGGGGCGGGGTGAGCAGTTCTTC

v_call: TRBV5-6
clone_size: many
d_call: NA
cdr3_length: 15
j_call: TRBJ2-6
cdr3_aa: CASSYGPRADNVLTF
cdr3_nt: TGTGCCAGCAGCTACGGGCCACGAGCCGACAACGTCCTGACTTTC

v_call: TRBV20-1
clone_size: few
d_call: NA
cdr3_length: 15
j_call: TRBJ1-5
cdr3_aa: CSARNRGRGNQPQHF
cdr3_nt: TGCAGTGCTAGAAACAGAGGTCGGGGGAATCAGCCCCAGCATTTT

v_call: TRBV13
clone_size: many
d_call: TRBD1
cdr3_length: 16
j_call: TRBJ1-1
cdr3_aa: CASSLRQGAGGTEAFF
cdr3_nt: TGTGCCAGCAGCCTTAGACAGGGGGCCGGGGGCACTGAAGCTTTCTTT

v_call: TRBV5-4
clone_size: many
d_call: NA
cdr3_length: 14
j_call: TRBJ2-1
cdr3_aa: CASSWLGGVNEQFF
cdr3_nt: TGTGCCAGCAGCTGGCTAGGGGGGGTCAATGAGCAGTTCTTC

v_call: TRBV29-1
clone_size: many
d_call: NA
cdr3_length: 12
j_call: TRBJ1-3
cdr3_aa: CSVVPREDTIYF
cdr3_nt: TGCAGCGTTGTTCCCAGGGAGGACACCATATATTTT

v_call: TRBV5-1
clone_size: NA
d_call: TRBD1
cdr3_length: 18
j_call: TRBJ2-5
cdr3_aa: CASSLEGQGAASRETQYF
cdr3_nt: TGCGCCAGCAGCTTGGAGGGACAGGGAGCGGCCAGCAGAGAGACCCAGTACTTC

v_call: TRBV7-2
clone_size: many
d_call: TRBD2
cdr3_length: 17
j_call: TRBJ2-3
cdr3_aa: CASSSGTSGGAVDTQYF
cdr3_nt: TGTGCCAGCAGCTCCGGGACTAGCGGGGGGGCCGTAGATACGCAGTATTTT

v_call: TRBV12-3/TRBV12-4
clone_size: many
d_call: TRBD1
cdr3_length: 15
j_call: TRBJ2-1
cdr3_aa: CASSRPGQGLGEQFF
cdr3_nt: TGTGCCAGCAGTCGTCCGGGACAGGGGCTGGGTGAGCAGTTCTTC

v_call: TRBV19
clone_size: many
d_call: TRBD1
cdr3_length: 18
j_call: TRBJ2-4
cdr3_aa: CASSRTGVGMLAKNIQYF
cdr3_nt: TGTGCCAGTAGCAGGACAGGGGTAGGAATGCTAGCCAAAAACATTCAGTACTTC

v_call: TRBV5-1
clone_size: many
d_call: TRBD1
cdr3_length: 14
j_call: TRBJ2-5
cdr3_aa: CASSKGQTQETQYF
cdr3_nt: TGCGCCAGCAGCAAGGGACAGACCCAAGAGACCCAGTACTTC

v_call: TRBV2
clone_size: many
d_call: NA
cdr3_length: 14
j_call: TRBJ1-4
cdr3_aa: CASSAPQGFEKLFF
cdr3_nt: TGTGCCAGCAGTGCCCCCCAGGGATTTGAAAAACTGTTTTTT

v_call: TRBV7-9
clone_size: many
d_call: NA
cdr3_length: 15
j_call: TRBJ2-7
cdr3_aa: CASSSFEGSAYEQYF
cdr3_nt: TGTGCCAGCAGTTCCTTCGAGGGCAGCGCCTACGAGCAGTACTTC

v_call: TRBV5-4
clone_size: many
d_call: NA
cdr3_length: 13
j_call: TRBJ2-1
cdr3_aa: CASSVQGTDEQFF
cdr3_nt: TGTGCCAGCAGTGTCCAGGGTACGGATGAGCAGTTCTTC

v_call: TRBV29-1
clone_size: many
d_call: NA
cdr3_length: 15
j_call: TRBJ2-1
cdr3_aa: CSGQPGTGGSGEQFF
cdr3_nt: TGCAGCGGGCAACCCGGGACAGGCGGGAGTGGTGAGCAGTTCTTC

v_call: TRBV7-2
clone_size: many
d_call: NA
cdr3_length: 12
j_call: TRBJ1-1
cdr3_aa: CASSLVRDGAFF
cdr3_nt: TGTGCCAGCAGCTTAGTAAGGGATGGAGCTTTCTTT

v_call: TRBV11-2
clone_size: NA
d_call: NA
cdr3_length: 18
j_call: TRBJ2-2
cdr3_aa: CASSLRLAGTNTGELFFF
cdr3_nt: NA

v_call: TRBV7-3
clone_size: many
d_call: NA
cdr3_length: 14
j_call: TRBJ2-2
cdr3_aa: CASSPGPTSGELFF
cdr3_nt: TGTGCCAGCAGCCCGGGTCCTACATCCGGGGAGCTGTTTTTT

v_call: TRBV20-1
clone_size: many
d_call: NA
cdr3_length: 13
j_call: TRBJ2-2
cdr3_aa: CSAAQGLTGELFF
cdr3_nt: TGCAGTGCTGCTCAGGGTTTAACCGGGGAGCTGTTTTTT

v_call: TRBV5-1
clone_size: few
d_call: TRBD2
cdr3_length: 16
j_call: TRBJ2-1
cdr3_aa: CASSLVDGGGYNEQFF
cdr3_nt: TGCGCCAGCAGCTTGGTTGATGGCGGGGGCTACAATGAGCAGTTCTTC

v_call: TRBV28
clone_size: many
d_call: NA
cdr3_length: 13
j_call: TRBJ2-2
cdr3_aa: CASSFWNTGELFF
cdr3_nt: TGTGCCAGCAGTTTTTGGAACACCGGGGAGCTGTTTTTT

v_call: TRBV6-8
clone_size: many
d_call: NA
cdr3_length: 15
j_call: TRBJ1-5
cdr3_aa: CASSEDSRINQPQHF
cdr3_nt: TGTGCCAGCAGTGAAGACAGCCGCATCAATCAGCCCCAGCATTTT

v_call: TRBV18
clone_size: NA
d_call: NA
cdr3_length: 15
j_call: TRBJ1-6
cdr3_aa: CASSPASSYNSPLHF
cdr3_nt: TGTGCCAGCTCACCAGCGAGCTCCTATAATTCACCCCTCCACTTT

v_call: TRBV5-1
clone_size: many
d_call: NA
cdr3_length: 14
j_call: TRBJ2-2
cdr3_aa: CASSLGHNTGELFF
cdr3_nt: TGCGCCAGCAGCTTAGGCCACAACACCGGGGAGCTGTTTTTT

v_call: TRBV7-7
clone_size: NA
d_call: NA
cdr3_length: 13
j_call: TRBJ2-2
cdr3_aa: CASSFKGDGELFF
cdr3_nt: TGTGCTAGCAGCTTCAAAGGGGACGGGGAGCTGTTTTTT

v_call: TRBV20-1
clone_size: many
d_call: NA
cdr3_length: 14
j_call: TRBJ1-1
cdr3_aa: CSAPPGATDTEAFF
cdr3_nt: TGCAGTGCGCCCCCCGGGGCTACCGACACTGAAGCTTTCTTT

v_call: TRBV20-1
clone_size: many
d_call: NA
cdr3_length: 15
j_call: TRBJ2-5
cdr3_aa: CSAIPRSGDQETQYF
cdr3_nt: TGCAGTGCTATACCCCGGTCAGGGGACCAAGAGACCCAGTACTTC

v_call: TRBV6-1
clone_size: few
d_call: TRBD1
cdr3_length: 14
j_call: TRBJ1-2
cdr3_aa: CASTQDRGSYGYTF
cdr3_nt: TGTGCCAGCACCCAGGACAGGGGCTCCTATGGCTACACCTTC

v_call: TRBV27
clone_size: few
d_call: NA
cdr3_length: 15
j_call: TRBJ2-5
cdr3_aa: CASSLNPGFDETQYF
cdr3_nt: TGTGCCAGCAGTTTAAATCCGGGGTTTGACGAGACCCAGTACTTC

v_call: TRBV6-1
clone_size: few
d_call: NA
cdr3_length: 12
j_call: TRBJ2-1
cdr3_aa: CASSGSRNEQFF
cdr3_nt: TGTGCCAGCAGTGGATCCCGCAATGAGCAGTTCTTC

v_call: TRBV5-1
clone_size: many
d_call: TRBD2
cdr3_length: 20
j_call: TRBJ2-6
cdr3_aa: CASSLGLAGGRSTGANVLTF
cdr3_nt: TGCGCCAGCAGCTTGGGACTAGCGGGGGGAAGATCAACTGGGGCCAACGTCCTGACTTTC

v_call: TRBV20-1
clone_size: many
d_call: NA
cdr3_length: 15
j_call: TRBJ1-2
cdr3_aa: CSARDSQALQYGYTF
cdr3_nt: TGCAGTGCTAGAGATTCACAGGCGTTACAATATGGCTACACCTTC